This T cell receptor beta chain was sequenced for a study of neurological immune-mediated disorders. General study results and limits: HTLV-1-associated myelopathy had the most TCR clonal expansion, whereas multiple sclerosis had the least (lower than in healthy controls).

The authors made cDNA by 5'RACE with 10-nucleotide random UMIs. Whenever a sequencing run was performed, it yielded over 170 million TCR-beta sequences from 15-18 subjects. Each CDR3 protein is one row after TCRdb ran MiXCR on the 5' RACE reads. The sample lists more than 75,000 distinct CDR3 sequences; 4.3% were seen once. This CDR3 contains 12 residues. Germline CDR1 reads SGHVS; CDR2 reads FQNEAQ. V gave up 5 bases and J gave up 8 bases, with 10 bases separating them. Stated time point: longitudinal time-point 3. Unsorted libraries were generated from 2 million PBMCs held at -80 degrees C. This clonotype was counted many times. The antigen is not known.

The chain links TRBV7-8 to TRBJ1-5; unclear D gene. The specimen was PBMCs. The source of this sequence is a woman between 55 and 75 years old with multiple sclerosis. For the CDR3, the DNA is TGTGCCAGCAGCCCCCCCGGGGAGCCCCAGCATTTT. Amino acids: CASSPPGEPQHF.